One and the same sample provided the 26 T cell receptor beta chains below, sequenced in a study of cytomegalovirus exposure and HLA in healthy donors (TCRdb year 2017). To prepare the library, the immunoSEQ multiplex PCR assay was applied. The multiplex PCR relied on a mix of 60 forward primers for TCR Vbeta segments and 13 reverse primers for TCR Jbeta segments. Entries here come from immuneACCESS through TCRdb and include only in-frame sequences with V and J called. Some clones fail to appear in such tables; in the studies checked, an unresolved V gene covers under half of the shortfall, and the cause of the remainder is unknown. The table for this sample lists roughly 190,000 clones; around 80% of them were counted only once. The top ten clonotypes cover over 2% of the sample. The sequencing sample was made of PBMCs. The receptors stem from a woman aged 45-59 years in good health and CMV-seronegative.

The V gene is TRBV6-1, the J gene TRBJ2-7, with 13 bases that match TRBD2. The V and J ends lost 6 bases and 5 bases, in that order; junction bases with no gene match: 4. The length of the CDR3 is 14 residues. From germline, CDR1 is MNHNS and CDR2 SASEGT. The CDR3 nucleotides read TGTGCCAGCAGCTTTGGACTAGCGGGGGACGAGCAGTACTTC. The encoded protein is CASSFGLAGDEQYF.

The chain combines TRBV27 with TRBJ1-1; 7 bases agree with TRBD1. This CDR3 has 14 residues. The V gene end was trimmed by 1 base and the J gene end by 3 bases; junction bases not matched to a gene: 2. Germline V gene sequence: CDR1 MNHEY, CDR2 SMNVEV (reference sequence). CDR3 region: CASSLFRGHTEAFF. CDR3 nucleotide sequence: TGTGCCAGCAGTTTATTTAGGGGGCACACTGAAGCTTTCTTT.

The chain couples TRBV28 to TRBJ2-1, with D perhaps matching TRBD1 (5 bases). V lost 5 bases and J lost 0, with 8 bases in between. This CDR3 region has 14 residues. CDR1 and CDR2 from the germline V gene are MDHEN and SYDVKM. The DNA of the CDR3 is TGTGCCAGCAGTCGACAGATCTCCTACAATGAGCAGTTCTTC. Its protein product is CASSRQISYNEQFF.

The rearrangement uses TRBV5-1 and TRBJ1-1; possible D gene TRBD1, 5 bases. The ends were cut back, 3 bases at V and 5 bases at J, with 14 bases in the middle. Germline lookup yields CDR1 SGHRS and CDR2 YFSETQ. CDR3 length: 14 residues. The CDR3 nucleotides read TGCGCCAGCAGCTACCGGGACTGGGGGACTGAAGCTTTCTTT. Translation: CASSYRDWGTEAFF.

Only a few counts were recorded for this clone. The DNA for the CDR3 is TGTGCCAGCAGTGGAGCCCGGGACGGAGGAGCGGGAGTGGACGAGCAGTACTTC. Its translation is CASSGARDGGAGVDEQYF. The chain uses TRBV6-1 and TRBJ2-7; 8 positions agree with TRBD2. V dropped 4 bases and J dropped 5; count of bases not matched to a gene: 19. Per germline, CDR1 MNHNS and CDR2 SASEGT. The CDR3 loop spans 18 amino acids.

The chain employs TRBV28 and TRBJ2-7, with 12 nucleotides matching TRBD2. This CDR3 is built from 16 residues. With 4 bases clipped from V and 0 bases from J, the junction kept 4 bases outside the gene matches. CDR1 and CDR2 (germline): MDHEN, SYDVKM. The CDR3 region has the DNA TGTGCCAGCAGTTCCCCGACTAGCGGGAGCTCCTACGAGCAGTACTTC. Translating it yields CASSSPTSGSSYEQYF.

J is TRBJ1-2 and V is TRBV7-2; TRBD1 agrees at 9 bases. J was trimmed by 2 bases and V by 4 bases; bases with no gene match: 5. Per germline, CDR1 SGHTA and CDR2 FQGNSA. The CDR3 length is 15 residues. CDR3 bases: TGTGCCAGCAGCTCTATGACAGGGGGAAACTATGGCTACACCTTC. Protein sequence: CASSSMTGGNYGYTF.

This clone was found once. The gene calls are TRBV9 and TRBJ1-4, with a possible D match to TRBD1 (5 bases). In germline, CDR1 is SGDLS, CDR2 YYNGEE. This CDR3 comprises 15 residues. V was clipped by 0 bases and J by 7 bases, with 13 bases between them. CDR3 nucleotides: TGTGCCAGCAGCGTAGAAGGGGTGGTGGGTGAAAAACTGTTTTTT. As protein: CASSVEGVVGEKLFF.

This chain uses TRBV27 with TRBJ1-6; weak D call: TRBD1 (6 bases). The CDR3 spans 16 residues. V was clipped by 4 bases and J by 4 bases, with 14 bases between them. Germline V CDR1 and CDR2: MNHEY, SMNVEV (reference sequence). CDR3 residues: CASSYQGMGYNSPLHF. CDR3 nucleotide sequence: TGTGCCAGCAGTTACCAGGGGATGGGGTATAATTCACCCCTCCACTTT.

The rearrangement links TRBV5-1 to TRBJ1-4; TRBD1 might be the D (5 bases). V lost 4 bases, J lost 4 bases, and 14 bases lay in between. The germline gives CDR1 SGHRS, CDR2 YFSETQ. CDR3 size: 15 residues. The CDR3 DNA reads as TGCGCCAGCAGCCGTGGGGCAGGTCGTAATGAAAAACTGTTTTTT. Its translation is CASSRGAGRNEKLFF.

This chain uses TRBV29-1 with TRBJ2-3; TRBD2 matches at 8 bases. The germline V gene encodes CDR1 SQVTM and CDR2 ANQGSEA. The CDR3 has 15 residues. With 3 bases clipped from V and 5 bases from J, the junction kept 10 bases outside the gene matches. The CDR3 region has the DNA TGCAGCGTTGAGGATTCGCGGGGGGCTGGAGATACGCAGTATTTT. Its translation is CSVEDSRGAGDTQYF.

The rearrangement joins TRBV18 to TRBJ1-5; 8 nucleotides agree with TRBD1. The V and J ends lost 2 bases and 5 bases, in that order; junction bases with no gene match: 5. Germline V CDR1 and CDR2: KGHSH, LQKENI. The CDR3 length is 15 residues. Written as DNA, the CDR3 is TGTGCCAGCTCACCAAACGACAGGGGCCATCAGCCCCAGCATTTT. Translated: CASSPNDRGHQPQHF.

The gene calls are TRBV5-4 and TRBJ2-7, with TRBD1 matching 7 bases. The CDR3 is 14 residues long. CDR1 is SGHNT and CDR2 is YYREEE in the germline V gene (reference sequence). J gave up 3 bases and V 1 base, and 4 bases lay outside the gene matches. The CDR3 bases are TGTGCCAGCAGCTTGCAGGGGGACATCTACGAGCAGTACTTC. Its protein is CASSLQGDIYEQYF.

The genes are TRBV5-1 and TRBJ2-5; D may be TRBD1 (6 bases). The ends were cut back, 4 bases at V and 7 bases at J, with 14 bases in the middle. This CDR3 region has 13 residues. The germline V gene has CDR1 SGHRS and CDR2 YFSETQ. CDR3 residues: CASSADSLGTQYF. The CDR3 region has the DNA TGCGCCAGCAGCGCGGACAGTTTGGGGACCCAGTACTTC.

The chain is built from TRBV2 and TRBJ1-2; D not resolved. Trimming removed 3 bases at V and 2 bases at J, with 10 bases between. Germline CDR1 reads SNHLY; CDR2 reads FYNNEI. This CDR3 is 14 amino acids long. The CDR3 protein is CASSDVVQNYGYTF. DNA of the CDR3: TGTGCCAGCAGTGATGTGGTACAGAACTATGGCTACACCTTC.

The chain carries TRBV19 and TRBJ1-5, with D tentatively TRBD1 (6 bases). CDR3 length: 13 residues. Trimming pared 7 bases from V and 5 bases from J, leaving 12 bases between. Looked up from germline, CDR1 is LNHDA and CDR2 is SQIVND (reference sequence). The DNA of the CDR3 is TGTGCCAGTAATGGACAGTGGGATCAGCCCCAGCATTTT. Translated, it gives CASNGQWDQPQHF.

Note on this clone: Germline and junction disagree at one end, which may indicate a read error. The rearrangement uses TRBV7-9 and TRBJ1-1; D uncertain. CDR1 SEHNR and CDR2 FQNEAQ come from the germline V gene (reference sequence). CDR3 length: 14 amino acids. CDR3 region: CSSSLVVDSTEAFF. The CDR3, as DNA: TGTTCCAGCAGCTTAGTCGTGGACTCCACTGAAGCTTTCTTT.

Only one count was recorded for this clone. The rearrangement uses TRBV30 and TRBJ1-2; maybe TRBD1 (6 bases). There are 13 residues in the CDR3. Trimming cost V 2 bases and J 4 bases, with 11 bases left between them. In germline, CDR1 is GTSNPN, CDR2 SVGIG (reference sequence). The CDR3 DNA reads TGTGCCTGGAGTACAGGGATGGGCTATGGCTACACCTTC. It translates to CAWSTGMGYGYTF.

This clone was counted a single time. This rearrangement joins TRBV7-9 to TRBJ1-2; 8 bases agree with TRBD1. CDR1 is SEHNR, CDR2 FQNEAQ, per germline (reference sequence). The CDR3 is 15 amino acids. V lost 5 bases to trimming and J lost 8 bases; unmatched junction nucleotides: 13. CDR3 sequence reads: CASSAYGQGLGGYTF. As DNA, the CDR3 is TGTGCCAGCAGCGCATATGGACAGGGTCTAGGGGGCTACACCTTC.

This chain connects TRBV28 to TRBJ1-3; perhaps TRBD1 as D (5 bases). Germline CDR1 and CDR2: MDHEN and SYDVKM. The CDR3 spans 16 residues. Trimming took off 6 bases at V and 2 bases at J, with 17 bases between the two ends. CDR3 region: CASSGDGGKAGNTIYF. CDR3 DNA sequence: TGTGCCAGCAGCGGGGATGGGGGGAAGGCTGGAAACACCATATATTTT.

The rearrangement links TRBV11-2 to TRBJ2-3; D remains ambiguous. The CDR3 loop spans 13 amino acids. Germline loops: CDR1 SGHAT, CDR2 FQNNGV. V lost 7 bases, J lost 0 bases, and 8 bases lay in between. This CDR3 is CASTPLSTDTQYF. The CDR3 DNA sequence: TGTGCCAGCACCCCTCTTAGCACAGATACGCAGTATTTT.

The chain is built from TRBV30 and TRBJ1-5; D is uncertain. This CDR3 region has 14 residues. Looked up from germline, CDR1 is GTSNPN and CDR2 is SVGIG (reference sequence). Trimming removed 2 bases from V and 3 bases from J, with 11 bases in between. The CDR3 is CAWSPSYPNQPQHF. CDR3 nucleotides: TGTGCCTGGAGTCCTTCCTACCCCAATCAGCCCCAGCATTTT.

The rearrangement joins TRBV13 to TRBJ2-1; 8 bases are shared with TRBD2. V lost 5 bases, J lost 9 bases, and 21 bases stayed unmatched. Germline V gene data show CDR1 as PRHDT and CDR2 as FYEKMQ (reference sequence). The CDR3 length is 18 residues. Here the CDR3 reads CASSPRGAGAPSDLEQFF. The CDR3 DNA reads as TGTGCCAGCAGCCCCCGGGGAGCGGGAGCCCCGAGTGACCTTGAGCAGTTCTTC.

Only a few counts were recorded for this clone. J is TRBJ1-1 and V is TRBV2, with D hard to call. CDR1 SNHLY and CDR2 FYNNEI come from the germline V gene. This CDR3 has 16 amino acids. V lost 5 bases to trimming and J lost 0 bases, with 16 bases between them. Written as DNA, the CDR3 is TGTGCCAGCAGTAATCCCCCTGGTGCAGTGAACACTGAAGCTTTCTTT. This encodes CASSNPPGAVNTEAFF.

As concerns this clone: One junction end does not reproduce the germline sequence, and a read error may be involved. The gene calls are TRBV4-3 and TRBJ2-1, with TRBD2 matching over 8 bases. Looked up from germline, CDR1 is LGHNA and CDR2 is YSLEER. This CDR3 is 18 amino acids long. The CDR3 loop is CASSQGVSGTFSYNGQFF. For the CDR3, the DNA is TGCGCCAGCAGCCAAGGAGTTAGCGGGACTTTCTCCTACAATGGGCAGTTCTTC.

The chain recombines TRBV28 with TRBJ1-6; TRBD1 aligns across 7 bases. The CDR3 runs to 15 residues. The germline V gene has CDR1 MDHEN and CDR2 SYDVKM. J gave up 7 bases and V 2 bases, and 5 bases lay outside the gene matches. CDR3 DNA sequence: TGTGCCAGCAGTTTAAACAGGGGAGGAAATTCACCCCTCCACTTT. Protein product: CASSLNRGGNSPLHF.